This T cell receptor beta chain was sequenced in a study of T cell responses to AZD1222 COVID-19 vaccine. In this sample, this clone turned up once. The data were produced by immunoSEQ multiplex PCR, yet TCRdb's version contains in-frame clones alone and is incomplete. The repertoire consists of approximately 120,000 clones, with around 90% occurring once and the leading ten covering over 5%. The CDR3 is 14 amino acids. Deletions cut 5 bases from V and 7 bases from J, with 14 bases between. Germline CDR1 SEHNR, CDR2 FQNEAQ (reference sequence). The sequenced sample was peripheral blood, obtained 28 days after the second AZD1222 dose. The receptor comes from an adult who received the AZD1222 COVID-19 vaccine. This chain links TRBV7-9 with TRBJ1-4; no definite D call. The CDR3 protein is CASSLQSGFEKLFF. The CDR3 region has the DNA TGTGCCAGCAGCCTCCAATCGGGGTTTGAAAAACTGTTTTTT.